What follows are 20 T cell receptor beta chains derived from one specimen sequenced in a study of blood T cell repertoires in COVID-19. Produced via immunoSEQ multiplex PCR; TCRdb's table is partial and in-frame only. In the table there are about 98,000 clones, 81% of which are singletons. Sequenced material: peripheral blood. These receptor sequences come from a woman of 80 years or more with acute or convalescent COVID-19.

J is TRBJ2-1 and V is TRBV7-3, with TRBD2 as a possible D gene (5 bases). CDR3 size: 14 residues. The V end was cut by 0 bases, the J end by 5 bases, with 8 bases between. The germline CDR1 and CDR2 sequences are SGHTA and FQGTGA. CDR3 amino acids: CASSLTVANNEQFF. The CDR3, as DNA: TGTGCCAGCAGCTTAACTGTAGCGAACAATGAGCAGTTCTTC.

The genes are TRBV18 and TRBJ1-1; D is perhaps TRBD1 (6 bases). Per the germline V gene, CDR1 is KGHSH and CDR2 is LQKENI. The germline V and J ends were trimmed by 0 bases and 1 base, with 9 bases remaining between them. CDR3 length: 15 residues. For the CDR3, the DNA is TGTGCCAGCTCACCACCAGGGGGTGGGAACACTGAAGCTTTCTTT. Translated, it gives CASSPPGGGNTEAFF.

The chain is built from TRBV27 and TRBJ2-1, with 7 bases identical to TRBD1. The trim removed 9 bases at V and 0 bases at J, leaving 11 bases unmatched. The CDR3 is 16 amino acids. Germline V gene sequence: CDR1 MNHEY, CDR2 SMNVEV (reference sequence). The CDR3 DNA reads as TGTGCCAGTAAACAGGGGTTCGTACGCTCCTACAATGAGCAGTTCTTC. It specifies CASKQGFVRSYNEQFF.

CDR3 in DNA: TGTGCCACCAGCAGATCAGGCTCTGGCTACACCTTC. This encodes CATSRSGSGYTF. The chain uses TRBV15 and TRBJ1-2, with unresolved D. The CDR3 spans 12 residues. V was pared by 2 bases and J by 7 bases, with 8 bases between. Germline loops: CDR1 LNHNV, CDR2 YYDKDF (reference sequence).

The V call is TRBV5-8, the J call TRBJ1-1; 10 bases line up with TRBD1. With V trimmed by 4 bases and J by 1 base, 4 bases remained unmatched. CDR1 SGHTS and CDR2 YDEGEE come from the germline V gene. The CDR3 contains 15 residues. In DNA form, the CDR3 reads TGTGCCAGCAGCCCGGGACAGGGGAAGAACACTGAAGCTTTCTTT. It encodes CASSPGQGKNTEAFF.

The chain uses TRBV7-9 and TRBJ1-6; 7 nucleotides match TRBD1. This CDR3 spans 14 amino acids. Trimming took 5 bases from V and 6 from J; bases not matched to a gene: 4. Germline CDR1 reads SEHNR; CDR2 reads FQNEAQ (reference sequence). The CDR3 here is CASSPGQLNSPLHF. The CDR3 nucleotides are TGTGCCAGCAGCCCGGGACAGCTTAATTCACCCCTCCACTTT.

The rearrangement uses TRBV28 and TRBJ2-4, with D tentatively TRBD1 (6 bases). In germline, CDR1 is MDHEN, CDR2 SYDVKM. V dropped 6 bases and J dropped 4 bases, with 19 bases sitting between them. The CDR3 contains 16 residues. CDR3 in amino acids: CASREASQQGKNIQYF. CDR3 DNA sequence: TGTGCCAGCAGGGAAGCTTCACAACAGGGTAAAAACATTCAGTACTTC.

This clone was seen once. V gene TRBV7-2 combines with J gene TRBJ1-1; tentatively, D is TRBD1 (6 bases). Trimming took off 7 bases at V and 3 bases at J, with 15 bases between the two ends. The germline gives CDR1 SGHTA, CDR2 FQGNSA. The CDR3 length is 14 residues. CDR3 sequence (DNA): TGTGCCAGCAAGGGAGGGGGTTTTGACACTGAAGCTTTCTTT. The encoded protein is CASKGGGFDTEAFF.

This sequence joins TRBV28 and TRBJ2-3; D is perhaps TRBD1 (6 bases). Germline CDR1 MDHEN, CDR2 SYDVKM. The length of the CDR3 is 14 residues. The V end was cut by 5 bases, the J end by 1 base, with 10 bases between. CDR3 residues: CASSINRGTDTQYF. For the CDR3, the DNA is TGTGCCAGCAGTATTAACAGGGGCACAGATACGCAGTATTTT.

The rearrangement links TRBV5-1 to TRBJ2-5, with TRBD2 matching 15 bases. Trimming removed 4 bases from V and 4 bases from J; junction bases left unmatched: 5. Germline values: CDR1 SGHRS, CDR2 YFSETQ. CDR3 size: 16 residues. The CDR3 DNA reads TGCGCCAGCAGCGAGGGACTAGCGGGAGGTCGAGAGACCCAGTACTTC. It is translated as CASSEGLAGGRETQYF.

The chain couples TRBV3-1 (or the pseudogene TRBV3-2) to TRBJ1-5; D is undetermined. The V gene lost 4 bases and the J gene lost 2 bases, with 9 bases spanning the gap. There are 14 residues in the CDR3. Per the germline V gene, CDR1 is LGHDT and CDR2 is YNNKEL (reference sequence). The CDR3 nucleotides are TGTGCCAGCAGCCGGTCAGGTGGCAATCAGCCCCAGCATTTT. Its translation is CASSRSGGNQPQHF.

The CDR3 sequence: CASSPGTGAGANVLTF. Written as DNA, the CDR3 is TGTGCCAGCTCACCCGGGACAGGGGCTGGGGCCAACGTCCTGACTTTC. The chain couples TRBV18 to TRBJ2-6, with 10 bases lining up with TRBD1. Per the germline V gene, CDR1 is KGHSH and CDR2 is LQKENI. The CDR3 consists of 16 residues. The trim removed 3 bases at V and 2 bases at J, leaving 1 base unmatched.

This sequence joins TRBV6-1 and TRBJ1-2; a weak D match, TRBD1 (5 bases). In germline, CDR1 is MNHNS, CDR2 SASEGT. The CDR3 length is 17 residues. V lost 2 bases, J lost 4 bases, and 20 bases lay in between. The CDR3 nucleotides are TGTGCCAGCAGTGAATGGACCTTCGATGGGGCGCGCTATGGCTACACCTTC. As protein: CASSEWTFDGARYGYTF.

The chain uses TRBV4-1 and TRBJ1-1; no firm D call. CDR1 MGHRA and CDR2 YSYEKL come from the germline V gene. Trimming removed 4 bases at V and 4 bases at J, with 16 bases between. The CDR3 is 15 residues long. The CDR3 here is CASSPGWGLATEAFF. DNA for the CDR3: TGCGCCAGCAGCCCGGGGTGGGGTCTGGCCACTGAAGCTTTCTTT.

This chain uses TRBV3-1 (or the pseudogene TRBV3-2) with TRBJ1-2; D remains ambiguous. The V end was cut by 2 bases, the J end by 4 bases, with 17 bases between. The CDR3 has 16 residues. The germline CDR1 and CDR2 sequences are LGHDT and YNNKEL (reference sequence). The CDR3 protein is CASSQRTVRGAYGYTF. Written as DNA, the CDR3 is TGTGCCAGCAGCCAAAGGACCGTACGGGGAGCCTATGGCTACACCTTC.

DNA for the CDR3: TGTGCCAGCAGCCGACAGGTTAATGGCGGGTCACCCCTCCACTTT. It specifies CASSRQVNGGSPLHF. The chain combines TRBV14 with TRBJ1-6; possibly TRBD1 for D (6 bases). The germline V gene encodes CDR1 SGHDN and CDR2 FVKESK. Trimming left V 4 bases short and J 10 bases short, with 17 bases between. The length of the CDR3 is 15 residues.

As to this clone: At one end the junction does not follow the germline gene, possibly because of a read error. This rearrangement joins TRBV9 to TRBJ1-3, with D tentatively TRBD1 (5 bases). The CDR3 contains 12 residues. CDR1 and CDR2 from the germline V gene are SGDLS and YYNGEE. CDR3 sequence: CASSPQGTALNF. The CDR3, as DNA: TGTGCCAGCAGCCCCCAGGGAACAGCCTTAAATTTT.

The rearrangement links TRBV7-2 to TRBJ1-5, with 9 bases aligning to TRBD1. Germline trimming cut 5 bases from V and 4 bases from J; bases unmatched to any gene: 3. Germline V gene sequence: CDR1 SGHTA, CDR2 FQGNSA. The CDR3 totals 14 residues. This CDR3 is CASSVGQGNQPQHF. The CDR3 nucleotides are TGTGCCAGCAGCGTGGGACAGGGAAATCAGCCCCAGCATTTT. The full variable domain, in which reference TRBV7-2 and TRBJ1-5 provide the parts outside the CDR3, is GAGVSQSPSNKVTEKGKDVELRCDPISGHTALYWYRQSLGQGLEFLIYFQGNSAPDKSGLPSDRFSAERTGGSVSTLTIQRTQQEDSAVYLCASSVGQGNQPQHFGDGTRLSIL.

V gene TRBV9 combines with J gene TRBJ2-1, with D possibly being TRBD1 (6 bases). Looked up from germline, CDR1 is SGDLS and CDR2 is YYNGEE. V was clipped by 2 bases and J by 6 bases, with 27 bases between them. The CDR3 spans 19 residues. The CDR3, as DNA: TGTGCCAGCAGCGTCACGGATGTCAATCGCGGCAGGGGAGTCAATGAGCAGTTCTTC. Translated, it gives CASSVTDVNRGRGVNEQFF.

The J gene is TRBJ2-5, the V gene TRBV7-2; no clear D gene. With 5 bases removed from V and 1 base from J, the gap between germline ends came to 8 bases. This CDR3 contains 13 residues. CDR1 and CDR2 (germline): SGHTA, FQGNSA. The CDR3 DNA reads TGTGCCAGCAGCCGTGTCGGCCAAGAGACCCAGTACTTC. This encodes CASSRVGQETQYF.